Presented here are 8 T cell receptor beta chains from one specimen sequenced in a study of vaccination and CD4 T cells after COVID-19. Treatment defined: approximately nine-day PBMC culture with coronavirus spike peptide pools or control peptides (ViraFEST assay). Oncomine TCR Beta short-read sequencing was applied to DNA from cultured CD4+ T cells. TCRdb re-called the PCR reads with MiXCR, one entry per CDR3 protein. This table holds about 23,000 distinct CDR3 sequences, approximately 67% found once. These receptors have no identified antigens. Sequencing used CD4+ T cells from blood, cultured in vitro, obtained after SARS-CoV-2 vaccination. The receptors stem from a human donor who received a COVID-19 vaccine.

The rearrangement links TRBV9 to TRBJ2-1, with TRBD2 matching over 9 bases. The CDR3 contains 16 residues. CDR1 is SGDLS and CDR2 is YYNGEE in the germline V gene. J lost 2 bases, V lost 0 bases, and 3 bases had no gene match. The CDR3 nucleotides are TGTGCCAGCAGCGTAGCTAGCGGGGTAGCCTACAATGAGCAGTTCTTC. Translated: CASSVASGVAYNEQFF.

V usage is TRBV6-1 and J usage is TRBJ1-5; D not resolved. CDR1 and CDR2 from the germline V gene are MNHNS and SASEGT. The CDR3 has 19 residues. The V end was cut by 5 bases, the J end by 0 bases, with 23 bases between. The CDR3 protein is CASSPRYVAGPFSNQPQHF. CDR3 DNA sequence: TGTGCCAGCAGTCCCCGCTATGTCGCCGGACCTTTTAGCAATCAGCCCCAGCATTTT.

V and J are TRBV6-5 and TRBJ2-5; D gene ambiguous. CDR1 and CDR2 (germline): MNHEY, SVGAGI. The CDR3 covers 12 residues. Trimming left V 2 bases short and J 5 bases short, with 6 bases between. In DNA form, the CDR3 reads TGTGCCAGCAGTTACGCAGCGGAGACCCAGTACTTC. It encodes CASSYAAETQYF.

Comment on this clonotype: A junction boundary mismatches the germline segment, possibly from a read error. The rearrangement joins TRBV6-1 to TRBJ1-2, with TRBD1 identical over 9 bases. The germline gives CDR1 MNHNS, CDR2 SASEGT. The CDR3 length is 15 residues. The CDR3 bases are TGCGCCAGTCGAATTGACAGGGGGGGGAAAGGAGGCTACACCTTC. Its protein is CASRIDRGGKGGYTF.

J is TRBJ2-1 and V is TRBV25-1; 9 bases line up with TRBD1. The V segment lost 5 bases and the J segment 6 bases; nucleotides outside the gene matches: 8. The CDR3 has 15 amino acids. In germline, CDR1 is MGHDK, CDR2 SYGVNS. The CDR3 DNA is TGTGCCAGCAGTTTTCTACAGGGGGCTCCCAATGAGCAGTTCTTC. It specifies CASSFLQGAPNEQFF.

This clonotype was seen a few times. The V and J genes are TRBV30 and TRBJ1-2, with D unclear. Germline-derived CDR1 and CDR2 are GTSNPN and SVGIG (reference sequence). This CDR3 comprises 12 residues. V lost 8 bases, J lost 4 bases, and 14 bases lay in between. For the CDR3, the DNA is TGTGCCCTACAGAGCGTCAGCTATGGCTACACCTTC. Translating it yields CALQSVSYGYTF.

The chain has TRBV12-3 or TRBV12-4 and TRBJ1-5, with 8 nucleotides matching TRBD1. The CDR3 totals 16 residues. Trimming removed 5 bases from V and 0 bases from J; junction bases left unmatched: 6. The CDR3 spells CASSTRQGSSNQPQHF. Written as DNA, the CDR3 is TGTGCCAGCAGTACCCGACAGGGGAGTAGCAATCAGCCCCAGCATTTT.

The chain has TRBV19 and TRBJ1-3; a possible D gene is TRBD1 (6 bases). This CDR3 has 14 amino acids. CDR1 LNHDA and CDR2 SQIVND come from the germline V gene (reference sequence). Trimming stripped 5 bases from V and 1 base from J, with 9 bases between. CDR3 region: CASSQGGSGNTIYF. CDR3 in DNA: TGTGCCAGTAGTCAAGGGGGGTCTGGAAACACCATATATTTT.